One sample yielded the 29 T cell receptor beta chains listed below, sequenced in a study of T cell responses to AZD1222 COVID-19 vaccine. The data were produced by immunoSEQ multiplex PCR, yet TCRdb's version contains in-frame clones alone and is incomplete. This sample yields fewer than 120,000 clones, of which about 90% are seen a single time; over 12% belongs to the top ten. The source was peripheral blood, collected 28 days after the second AZD1222 dose. These receptors were obtained from an adult who received the AZD1222 COVID-19 vaccine.

The chain joins TRBV28 to TRBJ1-4; possible D gene TRBD1, 6 bases. V gave up 7 bases and J gave up 4 bases, with 10 bases separating them. The CDR3 runs 13 residues. CDR1 is MDHEN and CDR2 is SYDVKM in the germline V gene. CDR3 amino acids: CASNGQLNEKLFF. CDR3 in DNA: TGTGCCAGCAACGGACAGCTTAATGAAAAACTGTTTTTT.

This clone was picked up one time. This chain links TRBV18 with TRBJ1-6, with D maybe TRBD1 (5 bases). CDR1 is KGHSH and CDR2 is LQKENI in the germline V gene. The CDR3 loop spans 17 amino acids. V gave up 3 bases and J gave up 9 bases, with 21 bases separating them. The CDR3 nucleotides read TGTGCCAGCTCACCTATCCACCTCACAGGTGGAGGTTCACCCCTCCACTTT. This encodes CASSPIHLTGGGSPLHF.

This clone was picked up a small number of times. The gene calls are TRBV4-1 and TRBJ2-7; D is possibly TRBD1 (8 bases). Germline CDR1 and CDR2: MGHRA and YSYEKL. Deletions cut 2 bases from V and 2 bases from J, with 22 bases between. The CDR3 runs 18 residues. CDR3 residues: CASSQSTRGQGLPYEQYF. In DNA, the CDR3 is TGCGCCAGCAGCCAATCCACCCGCGGACAGGGACTACCCTACGAGCAGTACTTC.

This chain links TRBV19 with TRBJ1-3, with TRBD1 matching over 7 bases. Trimming took 4 bases from V and 0 from J; bases not matched to a gene: 3. The CDR3 sequence is 15 residues long. Germline CDR1 reads LNHDA; CDR2 reads SQIVND (reference sequence). CDR3 DNA sequence: TGTGCCAGTAGTAACAACAGGGGCTCTGGAAACACCATATATTTT. This gives the protein CASSNNRGSGNTIYF.

This chain joins TRBV27 and TRBJ1-1; no definite D call. From germline, CDR1 is MNHEY and CDR2 SMNVEV (reference sequence). V was cut by 9 bases and J by 4 bases, with 15 bases left in between. The CDR3 covers 13 residues. The CDR3 here is CASREAAGTEAFF. CDR3 DNA sequence: TGTGCCAGTCGGGAGGCGGCCGGCACTGAAGCTTTCTTT.

The chain carries TRBV15 and TRBJ1-5, with TRBD1 as a possible D gene (5 bases). The CDR3 contains 15 residues. CDR1 is LNHNV, CDR2 YYDKDF, per germline (reference sequence). Trimming removed 5 bases at V and 6 bases at J, with 17 bases between. The CDR3 region is CATSGWGRDTQPQHF. CDR3 coding DNA: TGTGCCACCAGCGGCTGGGGGAGGGATACTCAGCCCCAGCATTTT.

The chain joins TRBV10-1 to TRBJ1-6; the D is unclear. Germline-derived CDR1 and CDR2 are WNHNN and SYGVQD (reference sequence). V lost 2 bases and J lost 11, with 10 bases in between. The CDR3 covers 13 residues. CDR3 nucleotide sequence: TGCGCCAGCAGTGAGGCTACCTGGGCACCCCTCCACTTT. This sequence encodes CASSEATWAPLHF.

About this clone: One end of the junction fails to match germline, which may point to a read error. The chain uses TRBV5-4 and TRBJ1-3, with 8 bases aligning to TRBD1. Germline V gives CDR1 SGHNT, CDR2 YYREEE (reference sequence). The CDR3 consists of 17 residues. The DNA of the CDR3 is TGTGCCAGCAGCACCAACAGGGGGGGATCTGCTGGGAACACCATATATTTT. Amino acid sequence: CASSTNRGGSAGNTIYF.

This chain joins TRBV28 and TRBJ2-7, with no clear D. This CDR3 has 14 amino acids. With 1 base removed from V and 0 bases from J, the gap between germline ends came to 7 bases. Germline V gene sequence: CDR1 MDHEN, CDR2 SYDVKM. The CDR3 sequence: CASSLSDNSYEQYF. CDR3 bases: TGTGCCAGCAGTTTATCCGACAACTCCTACGAGCAGTACTTC.

Here the CDR3 DNA reads TGTGCCAGCACCCTTGGACAGGGAACCGGGGAGCTGTTTTTT. This encodes CASTLGQGTGELFF. V and J are TRBV27 and TRBJ2-2; 8 bases match TRBD1. The junction had 6 bases not matched to a gene; V was cut back by 7 bases and J by 5 bases. The CDR3 has 14 amino acids. Germline V gene lookup returns CDR1 MNHEY and CDR2 SMNVEV (reference sequence).

The chain carries TRBV10-3 and TRBJ2-3, with D possibly matching TRBD2 (5 bases). V lost 3 bases and J 4 bases, leaving 8 bases between the germline ends. The germline gives CDR1 ENHRY, CDR2 SYGVKD. The CDR3 is 13 residues long. The CDR3, as DNA: TGTGCCATCAGTGACCTAGCAGCAGATACGCAGTATTTT. This translates into CAISDLAADTQYF.

This chain links TRBV7-9 with TRBJ2-5, with 7 bases lining up with TRBD1. Germline V gives CDR1 SEHNR, CDR2 FQNEAQ (reference sequence). The ends lost 9 bases at V and 1 base at J; junction bases unmatched: 8. This CDR3 is built from 14 residues. The CDR3 DNA reads TGTGCCAGGCCCAGGGGGATCAGCCAAGAGACCCAGTACTTC. It codes for CARPRGISQETQYF.

This chain uses TRBV12-5 with TRBJ1-2, with TRBD1 matching 10 bases. The V and J ends lost 0 bases and 4 bases, in that order; junction bases with no gene match: 5. The CDR3 totals 16 residues. Germline assignment: CDR1 LGHNT and CDR2 FRNRAP. In DNA form, the CDR3 reads TGTGCTAGTGGTTTGGTACTGACAGGGGGCAGCTATGGCTACACCTTC. Amino acids: CASGLVLTGGSYGYTF.

The CDR3 reads CASSIGGRQPQHF. Here the CDR3 DNA reads TGTGCCAGTAGTATAGGTGGGAGGCAGCCCCAGCATTTT. This chain uses TRBV19 with TRBJ1-5; the D is unclear. The CDR3 has 13 residues. Germline loops: CDR1 LNHDA, CDR2 SQIVND (reference sequence). V was cut by 1 base and J by 7 bases, with 8 bases left in between. Full variable domain (rest looked up from reference TRBV19 and TRBJ1-5): DGGITQSPKYLFRKEGQNVTLSCEQNLNHDAMYWYRQDPGQGLRLIYYSQIVNDFQKGDIAEGYSVSREKKESFPLTVTSAQKNPTAFYLCASSIGGRQPQHFGDGTRLSIL.

The rearrangement uses TRBV7-9 and TRBJ2-1, with D hard to call. The V gene lost 2 bases and the J gene lost 6 bases, with 17 bases spanning the gap. CDR3 size: 16 residues. Germline CDR1 reads SEHNR; CDR2 reads FQNEAQ (reference sequence). The CDR3 DNA reads as TGTGCCAGCAGCTTACCTAGGGCGTTATCGGGCAATGAGCAGTTCTTC. It translates to CASSLPRALSGNEQFF.

This chain links TRBV5-1 with TRBJ1-3; no firm D call. This CDR3 contains 17 residues. Germline V gene lookup returns CDR1 SGHRS and CDR2 YFSETQ. Trimming removed 0 bases at V and 2 bases at J, with 15 bases between. CDR3: CASSLDGLPTPGNTIYF. The CDR3 DNA is TGCGCCAGCAGCTTGGACGGCTTACCTACCCCTGGAAACACCATATATTTT.

The chain combines TRBV5-6 with TRBJ2-7; D gene ambiguous. CDR1 and CDR2 (germline): SGHDT, YYEEEE. The CDR3 totals 15 residues. V shed 6 bases and J shed 6 bases, with 22 bases lying between them. The CDR3 DNA reads TGTGCCAGCACCTCTATGGTTGTCACACCCCGCGAGCAGTACTTC. This translates into CASTSMVVTPREQYF.

The chain links TRBV12-3 or TRBV12-4 to TRBJ2-5, with 8 bases that match TRBD1. This CDR3 contains 12 residues. V shed 5 bases, J shed 11 bases, and the junction held 7 bases outside the gene matches. CDR3 in DNA: TGTGCCAGCAGTGGTATCGGACAGGGTCAGTACTTC. Amino acids: CASSGIGQGQYF.

This clone was observed a single time. This rearrangement joins TRBV19 to TRBJ2-3; D is perhaps TRBD1 (5 bases). From germline, CDR1 is LNHDA and CDR2 SQIVND (reference sequence). CDR3 size: 15 residues. The germline V and J ends were trimmed by 3 bases and 0 bases, with 10 bases remaining between them. The CDR3 DNA is TGTGCCAGTAGTATCGGACAAACTAGCACAGATACGCAGTATTTT. Protein product: CASSIGQTSTDTQYF.

CDR3 region: CASSQGSNQPQHF. In DNA, the CDR3 is TGTGCCAGCAGTCAGGGGAGCAATCAGCCCCAGCATTTT. The rearrangement uses TRBV7-9 and TRBJ1-5; a weak D match, TRBD1 (6 bases). V lost 6 bases, J lost 1 base, and 7 bases lay in between. The CDR3 extends over 13 amino acids. The germline gives CDR1 SEHNR, CDR2 FQNEAQ (reference sequence). Full variable domain (outside the CDR3, taken from reference TRBV7-9 and TRBJ1-5): DTGVSQNPRHKITKRGQNVTFRCDPISEHNRLYWYRQTLGQGPEFLTYFQNEAQLEKSRLLSDRFSAERPKGSFSTLEIQRTEQGDSAMYLCASSQGSNQPQHFGDGTRLSIL.

The chain carries TRBV12-3 or TRBV12-4 and TRBJ1-5; 7 positions agree with TRBD1. V shed 4 bases and J 7 bases; nucleotides not matched to a gene: 4. This CDR3 has 13 residues. The CDR3 DNA follows: TGTGCCAGCAGTTCGCAGGGGGGGCAGCCCCAGCATTTT. It yields the protein CASSSQGGQPQHF.

V gene TRBV21-1 combines with J gene TRBJ1-2. TRBV21-1 counts as a pseudogene. The CDR3 runs 18 residues. As DNA, the CDR3 is TGTGCCAGCAGCAAAGCAAGGCACCTACGACCCCTTAACTATGGCTACACCTTC. Its protein is CASSKARHLRPLNYGYTF.

V usage is TRBV28 and J usage is TRBJ2-3; tentative D call: TRBD1 (6 bases). The CDR3 contains 15 residues. Trimming pared 3 bases from V and 2 bases from J, leaving 12 bases between. Per germline, CDR1 MDHEN and CDR2 SYDVKM. CDR3 region: CASSFQGQITDTQYF. The CDR3 DNA follows: TGTGCCAGCAGTTTTCAAGGACAGATCACAGATACGCAGTATTTT.

This rearrangement joins TRBV3-1 (or the pseudogene TRBV3-2) to TRBJ2-6; possible D gene TRBD2, 5 bases. The germline V and J ends were trimmed by 1 base and 4 bases, with 8 bases remaining between them. Germline loops: CDR1 LGHDT, CDR2 YNNKEL (reference sequence). The CDR3 spans 15 residues. The CDR3 here is CASSQGPGGANVLTF. CDR3 nucleotides: TGTGCCAGCAGCCAAGGACCGGGGGGGGCCAACGTCCTGACTTTC.

The chain has TRBV30 and TRBJ1-5; D uncertain. The V and J ends lost 2 bases and 7 bases respectively, with 9 bases between them. Germline CDR1 is GTSNPN and CDR2 is SVGIG (reference sequence). The length of the CDR3 is 12 residues. This CDR3 is CAWSPPSQPQHF. DNA of the CDR3: TGTGCCTGGAGTCCCCCGTCCCAGCCCCAGCATTTT.

V usage is TRBV11-3 and J usage is TRBJ2-5; D gene ambiguous. V lost 5 bases and J lost 1, with 5 bases in between. Germline values: CDR1 SGHNT, CDR2 YENEEA. The length of the CDR3 is 12 residues. The CDR3 DNA is TGTGCCAGCAGCCCTATCCAAGAGACCCAGTACTTC. Translation gives CASSPIQETQYF. The full variable domain, completed using reference TRBV11-3 and TRBJ2-5, is EAGVVQSPRYKIIEKKQPVAFWCNPISGHNTLYWYLQNLGQGPELLIRYENEEAVDDSQLPKDRFSAERLKGVDSTLKIQPAELGDSAVYLCASSPIQETQYFGPGTRLLVL.

The chain carries TRBV2 and TRBJ2-2, with TRBD2 matching 7 bases. The germline V gene encodes CDR1 SNHLY and CDR2 FYNNEI. V shed 4 bases and J 3 bases; nucleotides not matched to a gene: 11. The CDR3 consists of 17 residues. In nucleotides, the CDR3 is TGTGCCAGCAGTGGCCGGGGACTACTGGGGGACACCGGGGAGCTGTTTTTT. Its translation is CASSGRGLLGDTGELFF.

The V and J genes are TRBV13 and TRBJ2-1, with 8 bases fitting TRBD1. After removal of 4 bases from V and 4 bases from J, the junction contained 9 bases not matched to a gene. The CDR3 has 16 residues. Germline CDR1 and CDR2: PRHDT and FYEKMQ (reference sequence). CDR3 in DNA: TGTGCCAGCAGCTCCAGGACAGGGCGGCCTTACAATGAGCAGTTCTTC. It is translated as CASSSRTGRPYNEQFF.

The chain uses TRBV14 and TRBJ2-7; 7 positions match TRBD1. The CDR3 has 14 amino acids. In germline, CDR1 is SGHDN, CDR2 FVKESK. Losses at the gene ends were 1 base for V and 7 bases for J; bases not matched to a gene: 7. DNA for the CDR3: TGTGCCAGCAGCCAAGGACAGGGTGTAGCTGAGCAGTACTTC. Its protein is CASSQGQGVAEQYF.